The 31 T cell receptor beta chains listed next were all sequenced from one sample in a study of OX40 agonist ivuxolimab in advanced cancers. Sequencing used immunoSEQ multiplex PCR; TCRdb keeps in-frame clones, though not all of them. This table has about 61,000 clones, roughly 90% appearing once. Sequencing used CD4+ or CD8+ T cells sorted from blood, obtained in a trial of the OX40 agonist ivuxolimab. Every receptor here comes from an adult with an advanced solid tumor such as melanoma, head and neck, liver or kidney cancer.

The rearrangement joins TRBV5-1 to TRBJ2-3; maybe TRBD2 (6 bases). Germline V CDR1 and CDR2: SGHRS, YFSETQ. CDR3 length equals 13 residues. Deletions cut 2 bases from V and 6 bases from J, with 10 bases between. The CDR3 spells CASSFGGRDTQYF. The CDR3 coding sequence is TGCGCCAGCAGCTTCGGGGGACGTGATACGCAGTATTTT.

The V gene is TRBV6-1, the J gene TRBJ2-4; no clear D gene. The V gene's germline CDR1 is MNHNS and CDR2 SASEGT. The CDR3 runs to 12 residues. Trimming left V 8 bases short and J 9 bases short, with 14 bases between. The CDR3 loop reads CASLGRPSIQYF. The CDR3 DNA sequence: TGTGCCAGCCTCGGCAGGCCGAGCATTCAGTACTTC.

V and J are TRBV9 and TRBJ1-4; TRBD1 matches at 10 bases. V gave up 1 base and J gave up 3 bases; unmatched junction bases: 12. Germline CDR1 is SGDLS and CDR2 is YYNGEE. CDR3 length: 19 amino acids. The CDR3: CASSVSPGQGPAANEKLFF. As DNA, the CDR3 is TGTGCCAGCAGCGTAAGTCCGGGACAGGGGCCGGCGGCTAATGAAAAACTGTTTTTT.

Of note for this clone: One end of the junction is discordant with germline, which a read error may explain. The chain links TRBV9 to TRBJ2-7, with 9 bases fitting TRBD2. Germline V gives CDR1 SGDLS, CDR2 YYNGEE. CDR3 size: 11 residues. The CDR3 here is CASSGAGGLHF. CDR3 nucleotides: TGTGCCAGCAGCGGAGCGGGAGGTCTTCACTTC.

This rearrangement joins TRBV23-1 to TRBJ1-4; TRBD1 might be the D (5 bases). TRBV23-1 is noted as an ORF with a role that remains uncertain. The CDR3 consists of 17 residues. V was trimmed by 6 bases and J by 10 bases, leaving 27 bases between them. CDR3 DNA: TGCGCCAGCAGAATCGCTAAATCGGCCCCAGGGCTGGGAAAACTGTTTTTT. It specifies CASRIAKSAPGLGKLFF.

The CDR3 DNA is TGTGCCAGCAGCTTGGGGCTAAACCTGAACACCGGGGAGCTGTTTTTT. Translating it yields CASSLGLNLNTGELFF. J is TRBJ2-2 and V is TRBV5-4; D not certain. Germline CDR1 and CDR2: SGHNT and YYREEE (reference sequence). CDR3 size: 16 residues. Trimming left V 0 bases short and J 1 base short, with 10 bases between.

V and J are TRBV5-6 and TRBJ2-1, with 7 bases aligning to TRBD1. V lost 2 bases to trimming and J lost 6 bases; unmatched junction nucleotides: 2. The CDR3 has 13 residues. Germline CDR1 and CDR2: SGHDT and YYEEEE. CDR3 sequence (DNA): TGTGCCAGCAGCTTATCAGGGGGCAATGAGCAGTTCTTC. It is translated as CASSLSGGNEQFF.

V gene TRBV28 combines with J gene TRBJ1-1; D remains unclear. The CDR3 is 13 amino acids. Looked up from germline, CDR1 is MDHEN and CDR2 is SYDVKM. The V gene lost 3 bases and the J gene lost 0 bases, with 5 bases spanning the gap. In DNA form, the CDR3 reads TGTGCCAGCAGTTTCGGCATGAACACTGAAGCTTTCTTT. It specifies CASSFGMNTEAFF.

The chain carries TRBV7-2 and TRBJ2-1; 10 nucleotides agree with TRBD2. The germline V gene has CDR1 SGHTA and CDR2 FQGNSA. V gave up 5 bases and J gave up 1 base; unmatched junction bases: 5. This CDR3 has 16 amino acids. The CDR3 sequence: CASSPSSGGSYNEQFF. The CDR3 DNA follows: TGTGCCAGCAGCCCATCTAGCGGGGGTTCCTACAATGAGCAGTTCTTC. The full variable domain, in which reference TRBV7-2 and TRBJ2-1 provide the parts outside the CDR3, is GAGVSQSPSNKVTEKGKDVELRCDPISGHTALYWYRQSLGQGLEFLIYFQGNSAPDKSGLPSDRFSAERTGGSVSTLTIQRTQQEDSAVYLCASSPSSGGSYNEQFFGPGTRLTVL.

This rearrangement joins TRBV19 to TRBJ1-2; possible D gene TRBD1, 5 bases. Trimming cost V 8 bases and J 6 bases, with 19 bases left between them. The CDR3 covers 14 residues. The germline gives CDR1 LNHDA, CDR2 SQIVND (reference sequence). The CDR3 spells CASSWGKESDGYTF. In DNA form, the CDR3 reads TGTGCCAGTTCATGGGGGAAGGAGTCGGATGGCTACACCTTC.

CDR3 nucleotides: TGTGCCAGCAGTCCAGGGGGAAGGGGTGAAAAACTGTTTTTT. This codes for CASSPGGRGEKLFF. The chain uses TRBV5-4 and TRBJ1-4; 7 bases are shared with TRBD1. J gave up 7 bases and V 5 bases, and 8 bases lay outside the gene matches. Germline V gene lookup returns CDR1 SGHNT and CDR2 YYREEE (reference sequence). This CDR3 region has 14 residues.

V is TRBV14 and J is TRBJ2-7; 10 positions match TRBD1. There are 15 residues in the CDR3. CDR1 is SGHDN and CDR2 is FVKESK in the germline V gene. J was trimmed by 5 bases and V by 3 bases; bases with no gene match: 7. CDR3 residues: CASSQRTGGKNEQYF. As DNA, the CDR3 is TGTGCCAGCAGCCAGAGGACAGGGGGTAAAAACGAGCAGTACTTC.

The chain uses TRBV28 and TRBJ2-3; 8 bases match TRBD2. Germline V gene sequence: CDR1 MDHEN, CDR2 SYDVKM. This CDR3 is 14 amino acids long. V lost 2 bases to trimming and J lost 3 bases; unmatched junction nucleotides: 1. CDR3 sequence (DNA): TGTGCCAGCAGTTTAGCGGGAGGTACAGATACGCAGTATTTT. Translated, it gives CASSLAGGTDTQYF.

The chain couples TRBV27 to TRBJ2-7, with D maybe TRBD1 (6 bases). V was clipped by 6 bases and J by 3 bases, with 12 bases between them. Germline V gene sequence: CDR1 MNHEY, CDR2 SMNVEV (reference sequence). This CDR3 has 13 amino acids. Here the CDR3 reads CASSRGQYYEQYF. CDR3 bases: TGTGCCAGCAGCAGAGGACAGTACTACGAGCAGTACTTC.

V is TRBV5-1 and J is TRBJ1-6, with 8 bases matching TRBD1. The CDR3 spans 16 residues. Germline V gives CDR1 SGHRS, CDR2 YFSETQ. V shed 4 bases and J 10 bases; nucleotides not matched to a gene: 13. This CDR3 reads CASSEEPGQGRSPLHF. In nucleotides, the CDR3 is TGCGCCAGCAGCGAGGAACCTGGACAGGGAAGGTCACCCCTCCACTTT.

V is TRBV2 and J is TRBJ1-1; D is uncertain. The V gene's germline CDR1 is SNHLY and CDR2 FYNNEI. The CDR3 spans 14 residues. Trimming left V 6 bases short and J 1 base short, with 12 bases between. This chain's CDR3 is CASSVDPTNTEAFF. The CDR3 nucleotides read TGTGCCAGCAGCGTTGACCCAACGAACACTGAAGCTTTCTTT.

The chain links TRBV18 to TRBJ1-2, with D perhaps TRBD1 (6 bases). Germline values: CDR1 KGHSH, CDR2 LQKENI. V was clipped by 1 base and J by 8 bases, with 14 bases between them. This CDR3 has 14 amino acids. The CDR3 region has the DNA TGTGCCAGCTCACCACAGGGCAGGGGAAGCGGCTACACCTTC. Translated, it gives CASSPQGRGSGYTF.

The CDR3: CASSVTFTDTQYF. DNA for the CDR3: TGTGCCAGCAGCGTAACCTTCACAGATACGCAGTATTTT. The chain has TRBV11-2 and TRBJ2-3; D ambiguous. The CDR3 loop spans 13 amino acids. Trimming took off 5 bases at V and 2 bases at J, with 8 bases between the two ends. Per germline, CDR1 SGHAT and CDR2 FQNNGV.

The chain is built from TRBV7-9 and TRBJ2-3; 8 positions match TRBD2. The germline V gene has CDR1 SEHNR and CDR2 FQNEAQ (reference sequence). The CDR3 length is 14 residues. After removal of 7 bases from V and 4 bases from J, the junction contained 7 bases not matched to a gene. The CDR3 protein is CASTQAGDADTQYF. For the CDR3, the DNA is TGTGCCAGCACCCAAGCGGGAGACGCAGATACGCAGTATTTT.

The V and J genes are TRBV5-4 and TRBJ2-6, with 10 positions matching TRBD1. In germline, CDR1 is SGHNT, CDR2 YYREEE (reference sequence). This CDR3 contains 17 residues. V gave up 2 bases and J gave up 0 bases; unmatched junction bases: 2. The CDR3 sequence: CASSLGTGVSGANVLTF. The CDR3, as DNA: TGTGCCAGCAGCTTAGGGACAGGGGTCTCTGGGGCCAACGTCCTGACTTTC.

The chain links TRBV7-2 to TRBJ2-5, with D maybe TRBD2 (6 bases). The CDR3 has 15 amino acids. CDR1 SGHTA and CDR2 FQGNSA come from the germline V gene. V shed 7 bases and J shed 3 bases, with 18 bases lying between them. CDR3 region: CASTDRGRSEETQYF. In DNA, the CDR3 is TGTGCCAGCACCGACCGGGGGAGAAGTGAAGAGACCCAGTACTTC.

This chain uses TRBV18 with TRBJ2-2; D perhaps matches TRBD1 (5 bases). The CDR3 loop spans 15 amino acids. The germline V gene has CDR1 KGHSH and CDR2 LQKENI. Between the trimmed V and J ends, which lost 3 bases and 6 bases, there was a span of 14 bases. CDR3: CASSPFGRGAGELFF. The CDR3 bases are TGTGCCAGCTCACCCTTCGGTAGGGGCGCCGGGGAGCTGTTTTTT.

The V gene is TRBV15, the J gene TRBJ2-5, with 7 bases matching TRBD2. The J segment lost 4 bases and the V segment lost 1 base, leaving 3 bases of the junction unmatched. The CDR3 runs to 14 residues. Germline lookup yields CDR1 LNHNV and CDR2 YYDKDF (reference sequence). The CDR3 protein is CATSRVGGIETQYF. The CDR3 nucleotides are TGTGCCACCAGCAGAGTGGGGGGGATAGAGACCCAGTACTTC. The complete variable domain, with remaining parts taken from reference TRBV15 and TRBJ2-5, reads DAMVIQNPRYQVTQFGKPVTLSCSQTLNHNVMYWYQQKSSQAPKLLFHYYDKDFNNEADTPDNFQSRRPNTSFCFLDIRSPGLGDTAMYLCATSRVGGIETQYFGPGTRLLVL.

J is TRBJ2-5 and V is TRBV7-9; unclear D gene. The CDR3 has 15 amino acids. Germline values: CDR1 SEHNR, CDR2 FQNEAQ (reference sequence). The V end lost 5 bases, the J end lost 2 bases, and 15 bases lay between the germline ends. For the CDR3, the DNA is TGTGCCAGCAGCGGGCGGCGAGGTCTACAAGAGACCCAGTACTTC. Translated, it gives CASSGRRGLQETQYF.

The rearrangement joins TRBV11-2 to TRBJ2-7; D is undetermined. CDR1 is SGHAT and CDR2 is FQNNGV in the germline V gene. This CDR3 comprises 12 residues. Trimming removed 5 bases at V and 2 bases at J, with 7 bases between. CDR3 protein: CASSLDTYEQYF. Written as DNA, the CDR3 is TGTGCCAGCAGCCTCGACACCTACGAGCAGTACTTC.

The CDR3 region is CASRPLDTEAFF. CDR3 coding DNA: TGTGCCAGCAGGCCGTTGGACACTGAAGCTTTCTTT. V usage is TRBV6-6 and J usage is TRBJ1-1; D unclear. Germline-derived CDR1 and CDR2 are MNHNY and SVGAGI (reference sequence). The CDR3 runs 12 residues. The V and J ends lost 6 bases and 3 bases respectively, with 8 bases between them.

This clone has a handful of counts. This sequence joins TRBV11-2 and TRBJ2-6; 10 nucleotides align to TRBD1. The CDR3 contains 19 residues. The junction had 9 bases not matched to a gene; V was cut back by 4 bases and J by 0 bases. Germline values: CDR1 SGHAT, CDR2 FQNNGV. CDR3 DNA: TGTGCCAGCAGCTCATTTGCGGGACAGGGGCCCTCTGGGGCCAACGTCCTGACTTTC. Its translation: CASSSFAGQGPSGANVLTF.

The V and J genes are TRBV9 and TRBJ2-3; D is uncertain. The CDR3 sequence is 13 residues long. The V gene lost 3 bases and the J gene lost 6 bases, with 11 bases spanning the gap. The V gene's germline CDR1 is SGDLS and CDR2 YYNGEE. In nucleotides, the CDR3 is TGTGCCAGCAGCGCGTATCAAGGGGATACGCAGTATTTT. Protein product: CASSAYQGDTQYF. Full variable domain (remainder filled in from reference TRBV9 and TRBJ2-3): DSGVTQTPKHLITATGQRVTLRCSPRSGDLSVYWYQQSLDQGLQFLIQYYNGEERAKGNILERFSAQQFPDLHSELNLSSLELGDSALYFCASSAYQGDTQYFGPGTRLTVL.

V usage is TRBV5-1 and J usage is TRBJ1-5; no clear D. The CDR3 totals 14 residues. Per the germline V gene, CDR1 is SGHRS and CDR2 is YFSETQ. V dropped 0 bases and J dropped 3 bases, with 7 bases sitting between them. DNA for the CDR3: TGCGCCAGCAGCTTGGAGGCAGACAATCAGCCCCAGCATTTT. This encodes CASSLEADNQPQHF.

The rearrangement links TRBV15 to TRBJ2-3; 7 bases align to TRBD1. Germline CDR1 LNHNV, CDR2 YYDKDF (reference sequence). This CDR3 contains 16 residues. J was trimmed by 2 bases and V by 4 bases; bases with no gene match: 9. CDR3 loop: CATSTLPQGNTDTQYF. CDR3 DNA: TGTGCCACCAGCACCCTCCCACAGGGGAACACAGATACGCAGTATTTT.

The V gene is TRBV5-1, the J gene TRBJ2-6; D call uncertain. V gave up 0 bases and J gave up 3 bases, with 4 bases separating them. This CDR3 comprises 14 residues. The germline gives CDR1 SGHRS, CDR2 YFSETQ. CDR3 loop: CASSLASGANVLTF. In DNA form, the CDR3 reads TGCGCCAGCAGCTTGGCCAGTGGGGCCAACGTCCTGACTTTC.